The 24 T cell receptor beta chains reported below all come from one sample, sequenced in a study of response to subunit inactivated influenza vaccine. MiXCR, applied by TCRdb to the RT-PCR reads, yields one record per CDR3 protein. The table includes more than 600,000 distinct CDR3 sequences, approximately 17% detected once. The specimen was PBMCs from blood, collected approximately 5 days after vaccination. These receptors came from a man in his fifties or sixties who received an inactivated influenza vaccine.

This chain uses TRBV20-1 with TRBJ2-7; D may be TRBD2 (5 bases). From germline, CDR1 is DFQATT and CDR2 SNEGSKA (reference sequence). Trimming took off 1 base at V and 3 bases at J, with 10 bases between the two ends. The CDR3 contains 13 residues. The DNA of the CDR3 is TGCAGTGCTAGAGCTAGCAGTTACTACGAGCAGTACTTC. Translating it yields CSARASSYYEQYF.

This clonotype has ten or more counts. The chain has TRBV25-1 and TRBJ2-6; no definite D call. Germline V lookup: CDR1 MGHDK, CDR2 SYGVNS. V was shortened by 7 bases and J by 2 bases, with 12 bases between the two germline ends. This CDR3 has 15 amino acids. CDR3 sequence reads: CASTKLRTGANVLTF. The CDR3 DNA sequence: TGTGCCAGCACTAAACTTCGGACTGGGGCCAACGTCCTGACTTTC. The full variable domain, completed using reference TRBV25-1 and TRBJ2-6, is EADIYQTPRYLVIGTGKKITLECSQTMGHDKMYWYQQDPGMELHLIHYSYGVNSTEKGDLSSESTVSRIRTEHFPLTLESARPSHTSQYLCASTKLRTGANVLTFGAGSRLTVL.

The count of this clonotype is one. The chain combines TRBV6-1 with TRBJ2-4, with 7 bases lining up with TRBD1. Germline CDR1 reads MNHNS; CDR2 reads SASEGT. The CDR3 totals 14 residues. The junction had 4 bases not matched to a gene; V was cut back by 5 bases and J by 3 bases. CDR3 nucleotide sequence: TGTGCCAGCAGTCCCGACAGGGTCAAAAACATTCAGTACTTC. Translating gives CASSPDRVKNIQYF.

This clonotype was detected ten times or more. This chain connects TRBV5-1 to TRBJ2-1; D unclear. Between the trimmed V and J ends, which lost 4 bases and 3 bases, there was a span of 11 bases. Germline CDR1 reads SGHRS; CDR2 reads YFSETQ. CDR3 size: 14 residues. The DNA of the CDR3 is TGCGCCAGCAGCCCCAGCGCTATCTACAATGAGCAGTTCTTC. It is translated as CASSPSAIYNEQFF. Based on the CDR3 plus reference TRBV5-1 and TRBJ2-1, the full variable domain is KAGVTQTPRYLIKTRGQQVTLSCSPISGHRSVSWYQQTPGQGLQFLFEYFSETQRNKGNFPGRFSGRQFSNSRSEMNVSTLELGDSALYLCASSPSAIYNEQFFGPGTRLTVL.

This clonotype was picked up many times. V and J are TRBV5-1 and TRBJ2-7; D tentatively reads TRBD1 or TRBD2 (5 bases each). Trimming cost V 1 base and J 0 bases, with 14 bases left between them. CDR3 length: 16 residues. Per germline, CDR1 SGHRS and CDR2 YFSETQ. The CDR3 nucleotides read TGCGCCAGCAGCTTGAAAGGGGACGGAGACTCCTACGAGCAGTACTTC. As protein: CASSLKGDGDSYEQYF.

The V gene is TRBV5-1, the J gene TRBJ2-1, with unresolved D. CDR3 length: 17 residues. V was clipped by 0 bases and J by 2 bases, with 15 bases between them. Germline CDR1 is SGHRS and CDR2 is YFSETQ. The DNA for the CDR3 is TGCGCCAGCAGCTTGGCGTCGGCCCGAAGGACCTACAATGAGCAGTTCTTC. Translating it yields CASSLASARRTYNEQFF.

In its sample, this clonotype was seen once. The CDR3 reads CASSFPNRGGEQFF. As DNA, the CDR3 is TGTGCCAGCAGCTTCCCAAACCGGGGTGGTGAGCAGTTCTTC. This chain uses TRBV7-9 with TRBJ2-1, with D possibly TRBD2 on 5 matching bases. Trimming stripped 3 bases from V and 9 bases from J, with 15 bases between. The CDR3 runs to 14 residues. Germline V gives CDR1 SEHNR, CDR2 FQNEAQ (reference sequence).

The chain combines TRBV5-1 with TRBJ1-1; 7 bases line up with TRBD1. J was trimmed by 1 base and V by 1 base; bases with no gene match: 4. This CDR3 contains 15 residues. CDR1 and CDR2 from the germline V gene are SGHRS and YFSETQ. The CDR3 sequence: CASSLLPGGNTEAFF. CDR3 nucleotide sequence: TGCGCCAGCAGCTTGTTACCAGGGGGGAACACTGAAGCTTTCTTT. The complete variable domain, with remaining parts taken from reference TRBV5-1 and TRBJ1-1, reads KAGVTQTPRYLIKTRGQQVTLSCSPISGHRSVSWYQQTPGQGLQFLFEYFSETQRNKGNFPGRFSGRQFSNSRSEMNVSTLELGDSALYLCASSLLPGGNTEAFFGQGTRLTVV.

This chain links TRBV4-3 with TRBJ1-5; the D is unclear. V was shortened by 0 bases and J by 1 base, with 7 bases between the two germline ends. The CDR3 extends over 15 amino acids. CDR1 is LGHNA, CDR2 YSLEER, per germline. The CDR3: CASSQDFGSNQPQHF. As DNA, the CDR3 is TGCGCCAGCAGCCAAGATTTCGGCAGCAATCAGCCCCAGCATTTT.

In this sample, this clonotype turned up a few times. V gene TRBV28 combines with J gene TRBJ1-4; a possible D gene is TRBD1 (6 bases). The CDR3 length is 15 residues. Trimming took off 5 bases at V and 6 bases at J, with 16 bases between the two ends. CDR1 MDHEN and CDR2 SYDVKM come from the germline V gene. CDR3 amino acids: CASSPGGLRDEKLFF. Here the CDR3 DNA reads TGTGCCAGCAGTCCGGGGGGCCTTCGAGATGAAAAACTGTTTTTT.

V usage is TRBV7-2 and J usage is TRBJ2-7; weak D call: TRBD2 (6 bases). V was shortened by 7 bases and J by 1 base, with 11 bases between the two germline ends. The germline gives CDR1 SGHTA, CDR2 FQGNSA. This CDR3 has 13 amino acids. CDR3 in DNA: TGTGCCAGCACCTCGGGACTTTCCTACGAGCAGTACTTC. This codes for CASTSGLSYEQYF.

The gene calls are TRBV3-1 and TRBJ2-3; D unresolved. V dropped 1 base and J dropped 2 bases, with 16 bases sitting between them. Per the germline V gene, CDR1 is LGHDT and CDR2 is YNNKEL (reference sequence). This CDR3 contains 17 residues. The CDR3 DNA reads as TGTGCCAGCAGCCAAGGGGTGACTGGACGCAACACAGATACGCAGTATTTT. Translation gives CASSQGVTGRNTDTQYF.

The chain recombines TRBV6-1 with TRBJ1-2; no reliable D call. Trimming removed 0 bases from V and 0 bases from J, with 8 bases in between. The CDR3 length is 15 residues. Germline V gene sequence: CDR1 MNHNS, CDR2 SASEGT. The CDR3 sequence: CASSEAGSANYGYTF. CDR3 coding DNA: TGTGCCAGCAGTGAAGCCGGATCAGCTAACTATGGCTACACCTTC.

The V call is TRBV20-1, the J call TRBJ1-5, with D perhaps matching TRBD1 (5 bases). Germline assignment: CDR1 DFQATT and CDR2 SNEGSKA (reference sequence). V lost 4 bases and J lost 1, with 8 bases in between. The CDR3 consists of 13 residues. The CDR3 loop reads CSATGLSNQPQHF. The CDR3 region has the DNA TGCAGTGCTACGGGACTGAGCAATCAGCCCCAGCATTTT.

CDR3 nucleotide sequence: TGCGCCAGCAGCTTGGAAGGGGTGGCTGAAGCTTTCTTT. Its translation: CASSLEGVAEAFF. The chain links TRBV5-1 to TRBJ1-1, with D perhaps TRBD1 (5 bases). The germline V gene encodes CDR1 SGHRS and CDR2 YFSETQ. The V gene lost 0 bases and the J gene lost 6 bases, with 9 bases spanning the gap. The CDR3 length is 13 residues.

The chain recombines TRBV7-2 with TRBJ1-2, with D tentatively TRBD1 (5 bases). Germline V gene data show CDR1 as SGHTA and CDR2 as FQGNSA. The V and J ends lost 11 bases and 7 bases respectively, with 14 bases between them. CDR3 length: 11 amino acids. The CDR3 spells CAGNRQAGYTF. The CDR3 region has the DNA TGTGCCGGCAACAGGCAGGCTGGCTACACCTTC.

The chain joins TRBV12-3 or TRBV12-4 to TRBJ1-5, with D unresolved. The V end lost 8 bases, the J end lost 5 bases, and 7 bases lay between the germline ends. The CDR3 covers 11 residues. CDR3 nucleotide sequence: TGTGCCAGCGGGGATTATCAGCCCCAGCATTTT. Protein product: CASGDYQPQHF.

The chain links TRBV24-1 to TRBJ2-1, with 8 bases identical to TRBD2. After removal of 1 base from V and 7 bases from J, the junction contained 5 bases not matched to a gene. CDR1 is KGHDR, CDR2 SFDVKD, per germline. This CDR3 is 15 amino acids long. This CDR3 reads CATSDFREGRNEQFF. CDR3 in DNA: TGTGCCACCAGTGATTTTCGGGAGGGCCGGAATGAGCAGTTCTTC.

The V and J genes are TRBV20-1 and TRBJ2-7, with D hard to call. CDR1 DFQATT and CDR2 SNEGSKA come from the germline V gene (reference sequence). The CDR3 runs 13 residues. The V gene lost 1 base and the J gene lost 0 bases, with 7 bases spanning the gap. The CDR3 spells CSARGHFSYEQYF. The CDR3 DNA follows: TGCAGTGCTAGAGGGCACTTCTCCTACGAGCAGTACTTC.

V and J are TRBV6-2 or TRBV6-3 and TRBJ1-6, with unresolved D. The V end lost 2 bases, the J end lost 7 bases, and 12 bases lay between the germline ends. The CDR3 consists of 15 residues. Germline V gene data show CDR1 as MNHEY and CDR2 as SVGEGT. The CDR3 DNA follows: TGTGCCAGCAGTTACAGGCCAGATGCCAATTCACCCCTCCACTTT. Translating gives CASSYRPDANSPLHF.

DNA of the CDR3: TGTGCCAGCAGACAACCTGGGGGGTTCGGTGAGCAGTTCTTC. This translates into CASRQPGGFGEQFF. The chain uses TRBV6-1 and TRBJ2-1; possible D gene TRBD2, 6 bases. V was cut by 6 bases and J by 9 bases, with 18 bases left in between. This CDR3 has 14 residues. Germline-derived CDR1 and CDR2 are MNHNS and SASEGT.

The sample holds a few counts of this clonotype. The chain has TRBV20-1 and TRBJ2-4; 9 bases are a match to TRBD1. Germline CDR1 is DFQATT and CDR2 is SNEGSKA (reference sequence). This CDR3 contains 14 residues. Losses at the gene ends were 5 bases for V and 8 bases for J; bases not matched to a gene: 10. CDR3 region: CSASPGTGRDIQYF. CDR3 bases: TGCAGTGCTTCGCCCGGGACAGGGAGGGACATTCAGTACTTC.

This clonotype was counted a few times. The chain employs TRBV7-9 and TRBJ2-1; D is unclear. This CDR3 spans 16 amino acids. V was pared by 4 bases and J by 3 bases, with 16 bases between. Germline V gene data show CDR1 as SEHNR and CDR2 as FQNEAQ (reference sequence). DNA of the CDR3: TGTGCCAGCAGCTCCGCCGGGCAGGCATACTACAATGAGCAGTTCTTC. Translated: CASSSAGQAYYNEQFF.

The V and J genes are TRBV6-1 and TRBJ2-3; D possibly uses TRBD1 or TRBD2 (6 bases each). The germline V gene has CDR1 MNHNS and CDR2 SASEGT. This CDR3 comprises 15 residues. V lost 1 base and J 6 bases, leaving 14 bases between the germline ends. This CDR3 reads CASSEVWGARDTQYF. In nucleotides, the CDR3 is TGTGCCAGCAGTGAAGTATGGGGGGCGCGGGATACGCAGTATTTT.